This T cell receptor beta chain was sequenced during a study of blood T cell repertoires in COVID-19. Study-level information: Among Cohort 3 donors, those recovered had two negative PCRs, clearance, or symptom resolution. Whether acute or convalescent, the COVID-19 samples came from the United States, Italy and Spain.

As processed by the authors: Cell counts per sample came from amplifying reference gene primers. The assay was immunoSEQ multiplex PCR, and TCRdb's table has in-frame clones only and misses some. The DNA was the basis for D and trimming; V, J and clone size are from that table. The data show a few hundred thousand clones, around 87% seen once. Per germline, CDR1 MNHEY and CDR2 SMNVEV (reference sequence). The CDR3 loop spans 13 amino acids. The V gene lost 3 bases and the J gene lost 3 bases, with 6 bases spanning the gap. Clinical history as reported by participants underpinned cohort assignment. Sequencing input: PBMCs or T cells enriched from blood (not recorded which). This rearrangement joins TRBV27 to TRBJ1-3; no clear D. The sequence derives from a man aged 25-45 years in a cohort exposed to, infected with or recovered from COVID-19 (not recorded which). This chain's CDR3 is CASSFADGNTIYF. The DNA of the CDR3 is TGTGCCAGCAGTTTTGCAGATGGAAACACCATATATTTT.